The 28 T cell receptor beta chains below come from one sample, sequenced in a study of tumor-infiltrating lymphocytes in primary liver carcinoma. The template, around 540 ng total RNA, yielded TCR beta cDNA made with a constant-region primer. ARM-PCR, slightly modified, supplied the TCR beta libraries through three nested multiplex PCR rounds. The study ran its first two PCR rounds for roughly 10 cycles each, using TRBV1-TRBV30 forward primers and a C-beta reverse primer. Via MiXCR, TCRdb re-called the multiplex PCR reads, giving one row per CDR3 protein. This table holds approximately 330,000 distinct CDR3 sequences, less than 65% found once. It was unsorted whole blood that yielded blood RNA, and germline DNA was also extracted. Source material: peripheral blood. The receptor source for this set is a middle-aged man with primary liver carcinoma and hepatitis B virus infection.

As for this clonotype: Compared with germline, one end of the junction differs, possibly owing to a read error. This chain joins TRBV4-1 and TRBJ2-1; a weak D match, TRBD2 (5 bases). Looked up from germline, CDR1 is MGHRA and CDR2 is YSYEKL. This CDR3 comprises 12 residues. CDR3 in amino acids: CPSSPVGGEQFF. The CDR3 region has the DNA TGCCCCAGCAGCCCCGTTGGCGGGGAGCAGTTCTTC.

This clonotype was recorded once. An end of the junction differs from the germline gene, which may be a read error. V and J are TRBV12-5 and TRBJ2-6; TRBD1 matches at 7 bases. The CDR3 covers 17 residues. CDR1 and CDR2 (germline): LGHNT, FRNRAP. The CDR3 nucleotides are TGTGCTAGTGGTTTGAGACAGGGTAACTCTGTGGCCAACGTCCTGACCTTC. This encodes CASGLRQGNSVANVLTF.

This clonotype was seen a few times. J is TRBJ2-5 and V is TRBV29-1, with D unclear. V was cut by 4 bases and J by 2 bases, with 5 bases left in between. This CDR3 contains 11 residues. CDR1 and CDR2 from the germline V gene are SQVTM and ANQGSEA. The CDR3 sequence is CSVGLQETQYF. CDR3 bases: TGCAGCGTTGGGCTTCAAGAGACCCAGTACTTC.

This clonotype was seen a handful of times. The rearrangement links TRBV6-6 to TRBJ2-1, with TRBD2 identical over 11 bases. Germline assignment: CDR1 MNHNY and CDR2 SVGAGI (reference sequence). The ends lost 2 bases at V and 2 bases at J; junction bases unmatched: 8. This CDR3 is built from 18 residues. DNA of the CDR3: TGTGCCAGCAGTTACCGCCTATTAGCGGGAGGGGCCTACAATGAGCAGTTCTTC. This codes for CASSYRLLAGGAYNEQFF.

To note about this clonotype: Lacking the conserved final phenylalanine or tryptophan, this CDR3 likely reflects a read error. V and J are TRBV29-1 and TRBJ2-7; D ambiguous. This CDR3 has 12 amino acids. Germline V gene lookup returns CDR1 SQVTM and CDR2 ANQGSEA. Trimming removed 6 bases at V and 0 bases at J, with 9 bases between. The CDR3 DNA sequence: TGCAGCGTCGGCAGAGACTCCTACGAGCAGTACCAC. Residues: CSVGRDSYEQYH.

Only a few counts were recorded for this clonotype. V is TRBV28 and J is TRBJ2-7, with a weak D call TRBD1 (5 bases). Germline V CDR1 and CDR2: MDHEN, SYDVKM. With 3 bases removed from V and 5 bases from J, the gap between germline ends came to 14 bases. The CDR3 covers 14 residues. The CDR3 nucleotides read TGTGCCAGCAGTTTCCAGGGTTTTAACGACGAGCAGTACTTC. This sequence encodes CASSFQGFNDEQYF.

Notes on this clonotype: This may be a read error, as it is one base from a much larger clone. This chain uses TRBV12-3 or TRBV12-4 with TRBJ1-1, with D perhaps matching TRBD1 (5 bases). The ends were cut back, 5 bases at V and 6 bases at J, with 19 bases in the middle. The CDR3 extends over 15 amino acids. The CDR3 here is CASSPTGGAKSEAFF. In nucleotides, the CDR3 is TGTGCCAGCAGTCCGACGGGCGGGGCGAAGTCTGAAGCTTTCTTT.

Concerning this clonotype itself: A read error may be the cause here, since a much bigger clone is one base away. Here the CDR3 reads CASSRVVTGGGYEQYF. CDR3 in DNA: TGCGCCAGCAGTCGCGTCGTGACGGGGGGGGGCTACGAGCAGTACTTC. The rearrangement links TRBV4-1 to TRBJ2-7, with TRBD2 matching over 8 bases. Germline CDR1 and CDR2: MGHRA and YSYEKL. The CDR3 covers 16 residues. The junction had 13 bases not matched to a gene; V was cut back by 6 bases and J by 3 bases.

The rearrangement joins TRBV12-3 or TRBV12-4 to TRBJ1-1; D call uncertain. V was trimmed by 4 bases and J by 3 bases, leaving 9 bases between them. This CDR3 has 13 amino acids. CDR3 in amino acids: CASSSKDDTEAFF. CDR3 sequence (DNA): TGTGCCAGCAGTTCAAAGGACGACACTGAAGCTTTCTTT.

As for this clonotype: One base away lies a much larger clone, so this may be a sequencing read error. The chain is built from TRBV6-6 and TRBJ2-2; a possible D gene is TRBD1 (6 bases). Germline CDR1 is MNHNY and CDR2 is SVGAGI (reference sequence). The CDR3 sequence is 19 residues long. V lost 4 bases, J lost 6 bases, and 27 bases lay in between. CDR3 bases: TGTGCCAGCAGTTCCAATAAAGGGAGACCGGGGACAATCTCCGGGGAGCTGTTTTTT. Translating it yields CASSSNKGRPGTISGELFF.

This clonotype has a count of ten or more. The V gene is TRBV4-3, the J gene TRBJ2-1; weak D call: TRBD1 (6 bases). Looked up from germline, CDR1 is LGHNA and CDR2 is YSLEER. This CDR3 contains 13 residues. V dropped 3 bases and J dropped 5 bases, with 8 bases sitting between them. The CDR3 DNA reads as TGCGCCAGCAGCCACAGGGGCGACAATGAGCAGTTCTTC. It specifies CASSHRGDNEQFF.

Note on this clonotype: The junction does not match germline at one end; this may be a read error. CDR3 DNA: TGTGCCAGCATTGAAACTGGGACAGGGCTTAGCGAGCAGTACTTC. This gives the protein CASIETGTGLSEQYF. This chain connects TRBV6-1 to TRBJ2-7, with TRBD1 matching 9 bases. CDR1 and CDR2 from the germline V gene are MNHNS and SASEGT. The CDR3 runs to 15 residues.

The chain uses TRBV30 and TRBJ1-2; no clear D gene. The CDR3 sequence is 14 residues long. Trimming took off 1 base at V and 6 bases at J, with 15 bases between the two ends. Germline CDR1 GTSNPN, CDR2 SVGIG (reference sequence). CDR3 region: CAWSETGTANGYTF. The CDR3 DNA is TGTGCCTGGAGTGAGACGGGAACGGCGAATGGCTACACCTTC.

As for this clonotype: Possible read error: a much larger clone is one base away. This chain uses TRBV14 with TRBJ2-1, with TRBD2 matching 7 bases. Looked up from germline, CDR1 is SGHDN and CDR2 is FVKESK. The CDR3 is 14 residues long. The CDR3 sequence is CASNQSLANNEQFF. For the CDR3, the DNA is TGTGCCAGCAACCAATCACTAGCGAACAATGAGCAGTTCTTC.

A word on this clonotype: This may come from a read error, since a much larger clone is one base off. This rearrangement joins TRBV4-1 to TRBJ2-7; TRBD2 agrees at 12 bases. CDR3 length equals 15 residues. From germline, CDR1 is MGHRA and CDR2 YSYEKL. The CDR3 DNA follows: TGCGCCAGCATCCAAAGACTAGCGGGAGCATTTGAGCAGTACTTC. Translation gives CASIQRLAGAFEQYF.

In this sample, this clonotype turned up many times. The rearrangement links TRBV6-1 to TRBJ2-7; TRBD1 matches 10 bases. The CDR3 is 15 amino acids. Germline CDR1 and CDR2: MNHNS and SASEGT. V shed 4 bases and J 1 base; nucleotides not matched to a gene: 4. The CDR3 region has the DNA TGTGCCAGCAGTGGAGACAGGGGGCATTCCTACGAGCAGTACTTC. It is translated as CASSGDRGHSYEQYF.

The chain is built from TRBV29-1 and TRBJ2-1; 10 bases fit TRBD2. Germline V gene data show CDR1 as SQVTM and CDR2 as ANQGSEA. With V trimmed by 3 bases and J by 15 bases, 8 bases remained unmatched. The CDR3 runs to 12 residues. In DNA, the CDR3 is TGCAGCGTTGAGGAAGCGGGAGGGCCTCGGTTCTTC. Amino acid sequence: CSVEEAGGPRFF.

A remark on this clonotype: A much larger clonotype is one base distant, so this may be a read error. The rearrangement links TRBV6-6 to TRBJ2-2; the D gene could be TRBD1 or TRBD2 (6 bases each). CDR3 length: 14 amino acids. From germline, CDR1 is MNHNY and CDR2 SVGAGI (reference sequence). CDR3 DNA sequence: TGTGCCAGCAGCATCCGGGGGCAGAACGGGGAGGTGTTTTTT. Amino acid sequence: CASSIRGQNGEVFF.

Notes on this clonotype: An end of the junction differs from the germline gene, which may be a read error. This chain joins TRBV11-2 and TRBJ2-5, with D possibly TRBD1 on 5 matching bases. Germline loops: CDR1 SGHAT, CDR2 FQNNGV. The CDR3 is 14 residues long. CDR3: CVSSQPQVWETQYF. The DNA for the CDR3 is TGTGTCAGCAGCCAACCACAGGTATGGGAGACCCAGTACTTC.

This clonotype was seen many times. V and J are TRBV6-6 and TRBJ2-5; D may be TRBD2 (5 bases). Germline CDR1 and CDR2: MNHNY and SVGAGI (reference sequence). The CDR3 runs 15 residues. V lost 7 bases and J lost 5, with 20 bases in between. DNA of the CDR3: TGTGCCAGCACCCCTTCAGAGGGAGTGGGGGAGACCCAGTACTTC. Encoded protein: CASTPSEGVGETQYF.

Note on this clonotype: This clone may be a read error of a much larger clone one base away. The chain is built from TRBV4-3 and TRBJ2-1; 10 bases map to TRBD1. Germline CDR1 reads LGHNA; CDR2 reads YSLEER. The CDR3 spans 17 residues. V was pared by 1 base and J by 5 bases, with 8 bases of the junction left unmatched. The CDR3 nucleotides read TGCGCCAGCAGCCAAGGTTTTGGGGGACAGGGGAACAATGAGCAGTTCTTC. This codes for CASSQGFGGQGNNEQFF.

With respect to this clonotype: This may arise from a read error, as a much more abundant clone is one base away. The rearrangement links TRBV14 to TRBJ2-1, with D unresolved. The CDR3 totals 13 residues. The V and J ends lost 0 bases and 9 bases respectively, with 9 bases between them. Per germline, CDR1 SGHDN and CDR2 FVKESK. The CDR3 DNA sequence: TGTGCCAGCAGCCAAGATTTGTGGGGTGAGCAGTTCTTC. It codes for CASSQDLWGEQFF.

This clonotype was seen ten or more times. The chain uses TRBV6-2 or TRBV6-3 and TRBJ2-4, with D perhaps matching TRBD1 (6 bases). Germline values: CDR1 MNHEY, CDR2 SVGEGT. The CDR3 is made up of 20 amino acids. V lost 3 bases to trimming and J lost 0 bases, with 24 bases between them. The CDR3 DNA reads TGTGCCAGCAGTTATATAGGACAGCAACTCGGAAAATTAGCCAAAAACATTCAGTACTTC. Protein: CASSYIGQQLGKLAKNIQYF.

In regard to this clonotype: A much larger clone lies a single base off, so this may be a read error. J is TRBJ2-7 and V is TRBV10-3, with D possibly matching TRBD2 (6 bases). V was shortened by 9 bases and J by 2 bases, with 14 bases between the two germline ends. The germline V gene encodes CDR1 ENHRY and CDR2 SYGVKD. The CDR3 is made up of 13 amino acids. CDR3 sequence (DNA): TGTGCCATTCTTGCTGGCGGGGCCTACGAGCAGTACTTC. Its protein product is CAILAGGAYEQYF.

Concerning this clonotype itself: One end of the junction does not line up with germline, which may come from a read error. The chain uses TRBV11-2 and TRBJ2-7; D is possibly TRBD1 (6 bases). The CDR3 totals 15 residues. The germline gives CDR1 SGHAT, CDR2 FQNNGV. CDR3 in DNA: TGTGCTAGCAGCAAACCGGGACACGGGGAATACGAGCAGTACTTC. This translates into CASSKPGHGEYEQYF.

This clonotype has only a few counts. The chain couples TRBV4-1 to TRBJ2-7; D is ambiguous. Germline values: CDR1 MGHRA, CDR2 YSYEKL. V was shortened by 1 base and J by 2 bases, with 21 bases between the two germline ends. The CDR3 consists of 18 residues. Written as DNA, the CDR3 is TGCGCCAGCAGCCAAGGCCGAGAAGGTGCACTGAGCACCTACGAGCAGTACTTC. It translates to CASSQGREGALSTYEQYF.

This sequence joins TRBV5-4 and TRBJ2-5; 7 bases are shared with TRBD1. There are 15 residues in the CDR3. CDR1 SGHNT and CDR2 YYREEE come from the germline V gene (reference sequence). Trimming removed 2 bases from V and 2 bases from J; junction bases left unmatched: 6. CDR3 protein: CASSLPGQQQETQYF. For the CDR3, the DNA is TGTGCCAGCAGCTTACCGGGACAGCAACAAGAGACCCAGTACTTC.

In the case of this clonotype: The junction differs from germline at one of its ends, possibly a read error. The rearrangement joins TRBV28 to TRBJ2-5; D call uncertain. Germline loops: CDR1 MDHEN, CDR2 SYDVKM. This CDR3 comprises 12 residues. As DNA, the CDR3 is TGTGTCAGCAGTTTGGTTCAAGAGACCCAGTACTTC. This encodes CVSSLVQETQYF.